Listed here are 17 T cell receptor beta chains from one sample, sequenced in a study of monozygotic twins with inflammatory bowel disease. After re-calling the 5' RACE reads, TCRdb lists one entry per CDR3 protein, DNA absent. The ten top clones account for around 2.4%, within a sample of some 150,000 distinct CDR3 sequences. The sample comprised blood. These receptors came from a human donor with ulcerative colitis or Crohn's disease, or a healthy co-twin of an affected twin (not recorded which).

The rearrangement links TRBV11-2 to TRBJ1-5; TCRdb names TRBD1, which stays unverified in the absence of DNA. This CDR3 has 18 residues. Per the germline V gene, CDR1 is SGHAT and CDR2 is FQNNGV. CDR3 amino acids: CASSSRQTGQDSNQPQHF.

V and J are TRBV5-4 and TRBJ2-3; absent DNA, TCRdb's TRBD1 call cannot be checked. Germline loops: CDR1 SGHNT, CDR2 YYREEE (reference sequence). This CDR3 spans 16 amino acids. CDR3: CASSPRRGFSTDTQYF. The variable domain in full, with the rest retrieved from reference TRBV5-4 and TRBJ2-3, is ETGVTQSPTHLIKTRGQQVTLRCSSQSGHNTVSWYQQALGQGPQFIFQYYREEENGRGNFPPRFSGLQFPNYSSELNVNALELDDSALYLCASSPRRGFSTDTQYFGPGTRLTVL.

The CDR3 loop reads CASSLGDRGRGIQYF. The rearrangement uses TRBV5-1 and TRBJ2-4; TCRdb reports TRBD1, a call that lacks DNA to check it against. The germline CDR1 and CDR2 sequences are SGHRS and YFSETQ. The CDR3 has 15 amino acids.

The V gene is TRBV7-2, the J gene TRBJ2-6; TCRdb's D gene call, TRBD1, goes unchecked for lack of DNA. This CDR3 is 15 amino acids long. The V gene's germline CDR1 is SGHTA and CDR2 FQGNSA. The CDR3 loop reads CASSATRDGANVLTF.

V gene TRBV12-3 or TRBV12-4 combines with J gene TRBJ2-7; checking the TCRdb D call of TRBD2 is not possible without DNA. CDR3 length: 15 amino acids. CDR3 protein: CASSGGRMGPYEQYF.

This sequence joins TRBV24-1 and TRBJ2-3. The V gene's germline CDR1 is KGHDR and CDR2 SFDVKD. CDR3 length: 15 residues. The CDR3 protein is CATSEGRLSTDTQYF.

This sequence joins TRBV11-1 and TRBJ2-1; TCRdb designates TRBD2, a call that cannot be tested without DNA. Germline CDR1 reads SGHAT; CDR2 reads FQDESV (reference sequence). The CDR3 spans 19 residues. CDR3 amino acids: CASSLGSGVAGVPYNEQFF.

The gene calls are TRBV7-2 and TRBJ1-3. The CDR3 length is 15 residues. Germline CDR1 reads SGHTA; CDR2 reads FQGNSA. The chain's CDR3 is CASSLSRGPGNTIYF.

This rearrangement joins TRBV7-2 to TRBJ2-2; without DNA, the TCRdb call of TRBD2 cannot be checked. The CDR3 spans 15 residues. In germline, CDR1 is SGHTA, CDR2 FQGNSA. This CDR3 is CASSQASDPGRELFF.

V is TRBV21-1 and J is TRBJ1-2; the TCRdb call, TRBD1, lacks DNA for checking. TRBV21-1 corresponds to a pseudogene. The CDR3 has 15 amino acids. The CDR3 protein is CASSKLRQGRGGYTF.

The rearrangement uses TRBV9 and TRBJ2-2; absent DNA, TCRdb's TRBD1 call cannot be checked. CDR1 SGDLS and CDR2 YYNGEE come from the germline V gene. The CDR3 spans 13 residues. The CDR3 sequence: CASSPRPVGELFF.

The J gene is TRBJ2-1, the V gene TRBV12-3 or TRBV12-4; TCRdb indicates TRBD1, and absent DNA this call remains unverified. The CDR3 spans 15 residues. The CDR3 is CASSFPYGGKDEQFF.

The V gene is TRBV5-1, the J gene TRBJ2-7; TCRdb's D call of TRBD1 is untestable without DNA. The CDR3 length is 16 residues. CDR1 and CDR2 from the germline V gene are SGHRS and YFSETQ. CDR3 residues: CASSPLGQGTSYEQYF. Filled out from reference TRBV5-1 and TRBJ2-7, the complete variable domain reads KAGVTQTPRYLIKTRGQQVTLSCSPISGHRSVSWYQQTPGQGLQFLFEYFSETQRNKGNFPGRFSGRQFSNSRSEMNVSTLELGDSALYLCASSPLGQGTSYEQYFGPGTRLTVT.

CDR3 amino acids: CASSLDRIQETQYF. The V gene is TRBV4-3, the J gene TRBJ2-5; the D gene TCRdb calls, TRBD1, cannot be checked with no DNA. CDR1 is LGHNA and CDR2 is YSLEER in the germline V gene. The CDR3 runs 14 residues.

CDR3 sequence reads: CASSFTGRETQYF. This chain uses TRBV5-6 with TRBJ2-5; TCRdb returns TRBD1, unconfirmable since there is no DNA. Germline CDR1 and CDR2: SGHDT and YYEEEE. This CDR3 comprises 13 residues.

CDR3 sequence reads: CASSAGGAGEETQYF. The V gene is TRBV5-1, the J gene TRBJ2-5; TCRdb outputs TRBD1, but without DNA this stays unchecked. The germline gives CDR1 SGHRS, CDR2 YFSETQ. This CDR3 region has 15 residues.

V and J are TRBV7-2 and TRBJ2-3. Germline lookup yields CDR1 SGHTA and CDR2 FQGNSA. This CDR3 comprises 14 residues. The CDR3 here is CASSFRGPPDTQYF.